These T cell receptor beta chains were read from a single sample in a study of T cell responses to AZD1222 COVID-19 vaccine. Clones were sequenced by immunoSEQ multiplex PCR, and TCRdb holds only the in-frame ones, with some missing. The sample consists of 80,000 to 85,000 clones, less than 95% of them appearing once. The material sequenced was peripheral blood, taken 28 days after the second AZD1222 dose. Receptors originate from an adult who received the AZD1222 COVID-19 vaccine. Both conserved end residues are part of each CDR3. A D gene is named only where the DNA matches it firmly.

TRBJ2-2 | TRBV27 | TRBD2 | TGTGCCAGCAGTTTACGATGGACTAGCGGGAGTCTGCTACCGCGCACCGGGGAGCTGTTTTTT | CASSLRWTSGSLLPRTGELFF
TRBJ2-7 | TRBV9 | NA | TGTGCCAGCAGCCCCAGCACCTACGAGCAGTACTTC | CASSPSTYEQYF
TRBJ1-3 | TRBV27 | TRBD1 | TGTGCCAGCAGTACGACAGGGTACGGAAACACCATATATTTT | CASSTTGYGNTIYF
TRBJ2-2 | TRBV5-4 | NA | TGTGCCAGCAGCTTCGGAGTAGACACCGGGGAGCTGTTTTTT | CASSFGVDTGELFF
TRBJ2-1 | TRBV19 | TRBD1 | TGTGCCAGTACCCGGTTCGGGACAGGGGGTATTAATGAGCAGTTCTTC | CASTRFGTGGINEQFF
TRBJ2-3 | TRBV27 | NA | TGTGCCAGCAGTCCATCTCAGCTCACAGATACGCAGTATTTT | CASSPSQLTDTQYF
TRBJ2-7 | TRBV4-1 | TRBD2 | TGCGCCAGCAGCCGGCAGATAGCGGGAGGTACGGGCGAGCAGTACTTC | CASSRQIAGGTGEQYF
TRBJ1-5 | TRBV30 | NA | TGTGCCTGGAATGGGGGTAACAATCAGCCCCAGCATTTT | CAWNGGNNQPQHF
TRBJ2-1 | TRBV5-4 | TRBD2 | TGTGCCAGCAGCCCCGGGACTAGACTCGGGGGTGAGCAGTTCTTC | CASSPGTRLGGEQFF
TRBJ2-1 | TRBV7-2 | NA | TGTGCCAGCAGCCCAGACCGGGGAAACAATGAGCAGTTCTTC | CASSPDRGNNEQFF
TRBJ1-5 | TRBV23-1 | NA | TGCGCCAGCAGTCAATCTGAGGTCCCCGGGGTCAATCAGCCCCAGCATTTT | CASSQSEVPGVNQPQHF
TRBJ2-1 | TRBV9 | NA | TGTGCCAGCAGCGTAGGGGCGGCGAGACACAATGAGCAGTTCTTC | CASSVGAARHNEQFF
TRBJ2-1 | TRBV4-3 | NA | TGCGCCAGCAGCCAAGCCCTCCGCGACACAGGAAACAATGAGCAGTTCTTC | CASSQALRDTGNNEQFF
TRBJ2-3 | TRBV27 | NA | TGTGCCAGCAGTCTCAGGGGATACACAGATACGCAGTATTTT | CASSLRGYTDTQYF
TRBJ2-7 | TRBV7-9 | TRBD2 | TGTGCCAGCAGCGCCCTACAGATGGGCGGGGGCTCCTACGAGCAGTACTTC | CASSALQMGGGSYEQYF
TRBJ1-4 | TRBV19 | TRBD1 | TGTGCCAGTACCCGACAGGGAGGGGATGAAAAACTGTTTTTT | CASTRQGGDEKLFF
TRBJ2-1 | TRBV3-1/TRBV3-2 | NA | TGTGCCAGCAGAGGAGGGGGAGGCGATGAGCAGTTCTTC | CASRGGGGDEQFF
TRBJ1-2 | TRBV7-9 | NA | TGTGCCAGCAGTTCCTCCGGGACCTCCTCTGGCTACACCTTC | CASSSSGTSSGYTF
TRBJ1-4 | TRBV6-5 | TRBD1 | TGTGCCAGCAGTAGACAGGGGGCAGGAGAAAAACTGTTTTTT | CASSRQGAGEKLFF
TRBJ2-3 | TRBV12-3/TRBV12-4 | TRBD2 | TGTGCCAGCAGTTTACGCGGGAGAGATACGCAGTATTTT | CASSLRGRDTQYF
TRBJ2-3 | TRBV19 | TRBD2 | TGTGCCAGTAGTGCGGGACTAGCGGGGATAAGCACAGATACGCAGTATTTT | CASSAGLAGISTDTQYF
TRBJ2-7 | TRBV7-3 | TRBD2 | TGTGCCAGCAGCACTTCTCGGATCGGGAGGGTTGGTGTGTACGAGCAGTACTTC | CASSTSRIGRVGVYEQYF